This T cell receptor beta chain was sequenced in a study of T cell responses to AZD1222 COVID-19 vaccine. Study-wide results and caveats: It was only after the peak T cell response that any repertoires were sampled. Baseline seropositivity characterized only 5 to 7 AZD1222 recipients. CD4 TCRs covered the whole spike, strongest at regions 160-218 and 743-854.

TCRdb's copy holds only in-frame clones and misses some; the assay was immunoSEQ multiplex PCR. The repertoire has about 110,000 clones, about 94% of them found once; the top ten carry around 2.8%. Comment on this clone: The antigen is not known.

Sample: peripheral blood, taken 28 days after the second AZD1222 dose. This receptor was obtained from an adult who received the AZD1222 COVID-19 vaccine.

This chain's CDR3 is CASSIVGGGVNEQYF. The CDR3 coding sequence is TGTGCCAGTAGTATAGTCGGGGGCGGGGTTAACGAGCAGTACTTC. The rearrangement links TRBV19 to TRBJ2-7, with D perhaps being TRBD1 or TRBD2 (6 bases each). Germline CDR1 is LNHDA and CDR2 is SQIVND (reference sequence). This CDR3 contains 15 residues. V lost 1 base, J lost 5 bases, and 15 bases lay in between.